One sample yielded the 8 T cell receptor beta chains listed below, sequenced in a study of blood T cell repertoires in COVID-19. TCRdb keeps only in-frame clones here, not all; method: immunoSEQ multiplex PCR. The profile shows just over 650,000 clones, 85% to 90% of them singletons. Source material: peripheral blood. All receptors derive from a young woman with acute or convalescent COVID-19.

The CDR3 region has the DNA TGTGCCAGCAGCCATCTTTACGAGGGGGCTGATGGCTACACCTTC. This codes for CASSHLYEGADGYTF. V is TRBV3-1 (or the pseudogene TRBV3-2) and J is TRBJ1-2; TRBD1 matches 7 bases. Germline V lookup: CDR1 LGHDT, CDR2 YNNKEL (reference sequence). The CDR3 covers 15 residues. Trimming removed 3 bases from V and 6 bases from J; junction bases left unmatched: 10.

The rearrangement uses TRBV30 and TRBJ1-5; D is possibly TRBD1 (6 bases). The CDR3 is 13 residues long. The germline gives CDR1 GTSNPN, CDR2 SVGIG (reference sequence). V gave up 1 base and J gave up 4 bases, with 8 bases separating them. This chain's CDR3 is CAWSGTENQPQHF. CDR3 in DNA: TGTGCCTGGAGTGGGACAGAAAATCAGCCCCAGCATTTT.

The chain joins TRBV6-4 to TRBJ1-5; 7 bases align to TRBD1. Germline-derived CDR1 and CDR2 are MRHNA and SNTAGT. V trimming: 7 bases; J trimming: 0 bases; junction bases outside the gene matches: 12. The CDR3 is made up of 17 amino acids. CDR3 amino acids: CASTSGRGAHSNQPQHF. In DNA form, the CDR3 reads TGTGCCAGCACCTCGGGCAGGGGGGCCCATAGCAATCAGCCCCAGCATTTT.

As for this clone: In the same sample, other DNA sequences code for this CDR3. The rearrangement links TRBV9 to TRBJ1-1; D call uncertain. The length of the CDR3 is 13 residues. The ends were cut back, 2 bases at V and 4 bases at J, with 9 bases in the middle. Germline V gives CDR1 SGDLS, CDR2 YYNGEE. CDR3 DNA: TGTGCCAGCAGCGTGGGCGGGTCCACTGAAGCTTTCTTT. This codes for CASSVGGSTEAFF. Full variable domain (remainder filled in from reference TRBV9 and TRBJ1-1): DSGVTQTPKHLITATGQRVTLRCSPRSGDLSVYWYQQSLDQGLQFLIQYYNGEERAKGNILERFSAQQFPDLHSELNLSSLELGDSALYFCASSVGGSTEAFFGQGTRLTVV.

This clone showed up just a few times. This chain uses TRBV6-1 with TRBJ1-5; a possible D gene is TRBD1 (6 bases). CDR1 MNHNS and CDR2 SASEGT come from the germline V gene. Trimming removed 0 bases at V and 6 bases at J, with 12 bases between. CDR3 length equals 15 residues. The CDR3 nucleotides read TGTGCCAGCAGTGAAGCTGGGGGGGCAGGTCAGCCCCAGCATTTT. Its protein is CASSEAGGAGQPQHF.

This chain links TRBV6-5 with TRBJ2-1; TRBD1 might be the D (6 bases). This CDR3 comprises 14 residues. In germline, CDR1 is MNHEY, CDR2 SVGAGI. Trimming cost V 0 bases and J 8 bases, with 11 bases left between them. This CDR3 reads CASSYSQGIDEQFF. The CDR3 DNA sequence: TGTGCCAGCAGTTACTCCCAGGGGATAGATGAGCAGTTCTTC.

The V call is TRBV6-5, the J call TRBJ1-6; 10 bases align to TRBD1. CDR1 and CDR2 from the germline V gene are MNHEY and SVGAGI. CDR3 length: 13 residues. The V and J ends lost 7 bases and 7 bases, in that order; junction bases with no gene match: 1. The CDR3 region is CASKGQGNSPLHF. The CDR3 DNA reads as TGTGCCAGCAAGGGACAGGGGAATTCACCCCTCCACTTT.

The gene calls are TRBV12-3 or TRBV12-4 and TRBJ1-5, with D unclear. Deletions cut 6 bases from V and 3 bases from J, with 6 bases between. The CDR3 totals 12 residues. This CDR3 is CASSPINQPQHF. CDR3 DNA sequence: TGTGCCAGCAGCCCCATCAATCAGCCCCAGCATTTT.